These 24 T cell receptor beta chains were sequenced from one sample in a study of blood T cell repertoires in COVID-19. Method: immunoSEQ multiplex PCR; TCRdb's copy keeps in-frame clones and lacks some. The sample records approximately 170,000 clones, approximately 84% being singletons. The sequenced sample consisted of peripheral blood. The receptor set was obtained from a man aged 35-49 years who had recovered from COVID-19.

The rearrangement uses TRBV5-6 and TRBJ1-6, with 8 bases matching TRBD1. The junction had 7 bases not matched to a gene; V was cut back by 1 base and J by 7 bases. Germline CDR1 reads SGHDT; CDR2 reads YYEEEE. The CDR3 is 16 amino acids. CDR3 loop: CASSLLGTGQNSPLHF. CDR3 in DNA: TGTGCCAGCAGCTTGTTGGGGACAGGTCAAAATTCACCCCTCCACTTT.

This rearrangement joins TRBV27 to TRBJ1-4; 8 bases align to TRBD1. With V trimmed by 4 bases and J by 8 bases, 15 bases remained unmatched. Per germline, CDR1 MNHEY and CDR2 SMNVEV (reference sequence). This CDR3 contains 17 residues. This chain's CDR3 is CASSSILDRDLREKLFF. The CDR3 DNA reads TGTGCCAGCAGTTCAATTCTGGACAGGGACTTAAGAGAAAAACTGTTTTTT.

The gene calls are TRBV4-2 and TRBJ2-2; 7 nucleotides align to TRBD1. V dropped 4 bases and J dropped 2; count of bases not matched to a gene: 7. CDR3 length equals 16 residues. Germline CDR1 reads LGHNA; CDR2 reads YNFKEQ. CDR3 nucleotides: TGTGCCAGCAGCCCTTCCGGGACAGCAAACACCGGGGAGCTGTTTTTT. Protein sequence: CASSPSGTANTGELFF.

CDR3 region: CASRQGAGAFF. The DNA of the CDR3 is TGTGCCAGCCGACAGGGAGCTGGGGCTTTCTTT. This chain uses TRBV12-3 or TRBV12-4 with TRBJ1-1, with 7 bases aligning to TRBD1. This CDR3 comprises 11 residues. Trimming removed 8 bases from V and 11 bases from J; junction bases left unmatched: 8.

This chain connects TRBV14 to TRBJ2-1, with 8 bases that match TRBD1. Trimming at V came to 3 bases and at J to 16 bases, leaving 14 bases not matched to a gene. The CDR3 covers 14 residues. Germline CDR1 reads SGHDN; CDR2 reads FVKESK. This CDR3 is CASSQVRGPSGRFF. The CDR3 nucleotides read TGTGCCAGCAGCCAGGTCAGGGGGCCCAGCGGTCGTTTCTTC.

This clone came up a few times. The chain links TRBV18 to TRBJ1-4; 9 bases fit TRBD1. The CDR3 covers 19 residues. Trimming cost V 2 bases and J 0 bases; bases outside gene matches: 10. Germline lookup yields CDR1 KGHSH and CDR2 LQKENI. DNA of the CDR3: TGTGCCAGCTCACCATCAGTCGGGACAGGGAGTTCAACTAATGAAAAACTGTTTTTT. It encodes CASSPSVGTGSSTNEKLFF.

This chain connects TRBV5-6 to TRBJ2-2, with 9 bases identical to TRBD1. Germline trimming cut 3 bases from V and 1 base from J; bases unmatched to any gene: 4. Germline V lookup: CDR1 SGHDT, CDR2 YYEEEE. This CDR3 region has 16 residues. The DNA for the CDR3 is TGTGCCAGCAGCTCTTGGACAGGGGAGAACACCGGGGAGCTGTTTTTT. This sequence encodes CASSSWTGENTGELFF.

The chain combines TRBV7-9 with TRBJ1-6; 8 positions match TRBD1. Looked up from germline, CDR1 is SEHNR and CDR2 is FQNEAQ (reference sequence). CDR3 size: 16 residues. V shed 2 bases and J 7 bases; nucleotides not matched to a gene: 7. The CDR3 loop is CASSLSRTGSNSPLHF. The CDR3 coding sequence is TGTGCCAGCAGCTTATCGCGGACAGGGTCGAATTCACCCCTCCACTTT.

The chain has TRBV2 and TRBJ2-7, with D unresolved. Germline CDR1 and CDR2: SNHLY and FYNNEI. The V end lost 4 bases, the J end lost 7 bases, and 5 bases lay between the germline ends. The CDR3 has 10 residues. The CDR3 sequence is CASSGQEQYF. The CDR3 bases are TGTGCCAGCAGTGGCCAGGAGCAGTACTTC.

The chain uses TRBV4-3 and TRBJ2-5; 8 nucleotides agree with TRBD1. In germline, CDR1 is LGHNA, CDR2 YSLEER. The CDR3 extends over 16 amino acids. Trimming cost V 0 bases and J 4 bases; bases outside gene matches: 7. The CDR3 protein is CASSQEWWQGAETQYF. CDR3 coding DNA: TGCGCCAGCAGCCAAGAATGGTGGCAGGGGGCAGAGACCCAGTACTTC.

This clone was detected only once. The chain is built from TRBV3-1 (or the pseudogene TRBV3-2) and TRBJ1-1, with 7 bases fitting TRBD1. In germline, CDR1 is LGHDT, CDR2 YNNKEL (reference sequence). The CDR3 has 15 amino acids. Trimming cost V 3 bases and J 1 base; bases outside gene matches: 5. CDR3 in amino acids: CASSHRDRSNTEAFF. The CDR3 DNA sequence: TGTGCCAGCAGCCATAGGGACAGATCGAACACTGAAGCTTTCTTT.

In its sample, this clone was seen once. The V gene is TRBV18, the J gene TRBJ2-1; TRBD2 agrees at 12 bases. Germline values: CDR1 KGHSH, CDR2 LQKENI. V was pared by 2 bases and J by 7 bases, with 15 bases of the junction left unmatched. The CDR3 runs to 19 residues. This CDR3 is CASSPFDTGLLAGGNEQFF. The DNA for the CDR3 is TGTGCCAGCTCACCATTCGACACGGGATTACTAGCGGGGGGAAATGAGCAGTTCTTC.

This clone appeared once. The chain's CDR3 is CASSYASSGSDTQYF. CDR3 DNA: TGTGCCAGCAGTTACGCGAGTAGCGGGTCGGATACGCAGTATTTT. The chain links TRBV6-2 or TRBV6-3 to TRBJ2-3; 7 nucleotides align to TRBD2. V was clipped by 2 bases and J by 6 bases; unmatched bases: 8. The germline V gene encodes CDR1 MNHEY and CDR2 SVGEGT. This CDR3 is built from 15 residues.

V and J are TRBV2 and TRBJ2-7, with a possible D match to TRBD1 (5 bases). Germline V lookup: CDR1 SNHLY, CDR2 FYNNEI. The ends were cut back, 0 bases at V and 6 bases at J, with 9 bases in the middle. The CDR3 is 13 amino acids. CDR3 sequence (DNA): TGTGCCAGCAGTGAAGCAGGGGTCGGCGAGCAGTACTTC. This translates into CASSEAGVGEQYF.

The chain is built from TRBV14 and TRBJ1-2; 7 bases are a match to TRBD1. The trim removed 1 base at V and 5 bases at J, leaving 13 bases unmatched. The CDR3 extends over 17 amino acids. Per the germline V gene, CDR1 is SGHDN and CDR2 is FVKESK. The CDR3 DNA follows: TGTGCCAGCAGCCAAGCGAGGGGGCCGCGCTCCCTTTATGGCTACACCTTC. Amino acids: CASSQARGPRSLYGYTF.

The rearrangement uses TRBV9 and TRBJ2-5, with D possibly being TRBD1 (6 bases). The CDR3 covers 17 residues. The V gene's germline CDR1 is SGDLS and CDR2 YYNGEE. V was clipped by 0 bases and J by 2 bases, with 17 bases between them. The CDR3 nucleotides read TGTGCCAGCAGCGTAGAGGGGGTTATTCCGGGACAAGAGACCCAGTACTTC. Translating it yields CASSVEGVIPGQETQYF.

CDR3 DNA: TGCGCCAGCAGTAGGGGCCCTTCCACAGCCTACGAGCAGTACTTC. It yields the protein CASSRGPSTAYEQYF. The rearrangement joins TRBV4-3 to TRBJ2-7, with TRBD1 as a possible D gene (5 bases). Trimming stripped 6 bases from V and 2 bases from J, with 17 bases between. The CDR3 totals 15 residues. The V gene's germline CDR1 is LGHNA and CDR2 YSLEER.

The CDR3 DNA is TGTGCCAGCAGTGAGGGGGGGAAAGCCAAAAACATTCAGTACTTC. This encodes CASSEGGKAKNIQYF. The J gene is TRBJ2-4, the V gene TRBV2; 7 nucleotides line up with TRBD2. J gave up 0 bases and V 3 bases, and 2 bases lay outside the gene matches. CDR1 and CDR2 from the germline V gene are SNHLY and FYNNEI. CDR3 length equals 15 residues. Together with reference TRBV2 and TRBJ2-4, the CDR3 gives the full variable domain: EPEVTQTPSHQVTQMGQEVILRCVPISNHLYFYWYRQILGQKVEFLVSFYNNEISEKSEIFDDQFSVERPDGSNFTLKIRSTKLEDSAMYFCASSEGGKAKNIQYFGAGTRLSVL.

The chain carries TRBV24-1 and TRBJ1-5, with 9 bases aligning to TRBD1. V trimming: 3 bases; J trimming: 2 bases; junction bases outside the gene matches: 1. The CDR3 is 15 residues long. Germline V CDR1 and CDR2: KGHDR, SFDVKD. This CDR3 reads CATSDRTGGNQPQHF. DNA of the CDR3: TGTGCCACCAGTGATCGGACAGGGGGCAATCAGCCCCAGCATTTT.

This rearrangement joins TRBV7-2 to TRBJ2-7, with D tentatively TRBD2 (6 bases). Germline V CDR1 and CDR2: SGHTA, FQGNSA. The CDR3 runs 14 residues. Trimming left V 5 bases short and J 2 bases short, with 13 bases between. CDR3 coding DNA: TGTGCCAGCAGCGACAATCGCGGGGCCTACGAGCAGTACTTC. This codes for CASSDNRGAYEQYF.

The V call is TRBV7-2, the J call TRBJ2-2; D perhaps matches TRBD2 (5 bases). The ends were cut back, 5 bases at V and 4 bases at J, with 11 bases in the middle. Germline CDR1 is SGHTA and CDR2 is FQGNSA. The CDR3 loop spans 14 amino acids. Written as DNA, the CDR3 is TGTGCCAGCAGCACCGACACTAGCACCGGGGAGCTGTTTTTT. Translating it yields CASSTDTSTGELFF.

The sample holds a few counts of this clone. The chain carries TRBV6-5 and TRBJ2-1; D might be TRBD2 (5 bases). The CDR3 totals 10 residues. V lost 9 bases to trimming and J lost 8 bases, with 8 bases between them. CDR1 MNHEY and CDR2 SVGAGI come from the germline V gene. The CDR3 protein is CARLVYEQFF. CDR3 nucleotide sequence: TGTGCCAGACTAGTTTATGAGCAGTTCTTC.

The chain is built from TRBV7-2 and TRBJ1-2; D remains unclear. The germline gives CDR1 SGHTA, CDR2 FQGNSA. Deletions cut 2 bases from V and 0 bases from J, with 7 bases between. There are 14 residues in the CDR3. The CDR3 region is CASSLMQTNYGYTF. DNA for the CDR3: TGTGCCAGCAGCTTAATGCAGACTAACTATGGCTACACCTTC.

The V call is TRBV11-2, the J call TRBJ1-6, with D possibly being TRBD1 (5 bases). The CDR3 loop spans 14 amino acids. Germline V gives CDR1 SGHAT, CDR2 FQNNGV. V shed 5 bases and J shed 7 bases, with 12 bases lying between them. This CDR3 is CASSIGAVNSPLHF. The CDR3 bases are TGTGCCAGCAGCATTGGGGCGGTGAATTCACCCCTCCACTTT.